These 29 T cell receptor beta chains were sequenced from one sample in a study of response to subunit inactivated influenza vaccine. Via MiXCR, TCRdb re-called the RT-PCR reads, giving one row per CDR3 protein. The sample lists 550,000 to 800,000 distinct CDR3 sequences, around 16% occurring once. This material consisted of PBMCs from blood, taken roughly 13 days after vaccination. The source is a middle-aged man who received an inactivated influenza vaccine.

V gene TRBV11-2 combines with J gene TRBJ2-5; perhaps TRBD1 as D (5 bases). The CDR3 contains 13 residues. The V end was cut by 5 bases, the J end by 5 bases, with 12 bases between. In germline, CDR1 is SGHAT, CDR2 FQNNGV. CDR3 in amino acids: CASSETGPETQYF. DNA of the CDR3: TGTGCCAGCAGCGAAACAGGTCCCGAGACCCAGTACTTC.

This clonotype was found many times. The rearrangement links TRBV4-1 to TRBJ1-5, with 7 bases matching TRBD1. CDR3 length: 15 residues. J lost 1 base, V lost 3 bases, and 3 bases had no gene match. In germline, CDR1 is MGHRA, CDR2 YSYEKL. The CDR3 nucleotides read TGCGCCAGCAGCCAGGCACAGGGGAGCAATCAGCCCCAGCATTTT. Protein: CASSQAQGSNQPQHF.

The gene calls are TRBV7-9 and TRBJ2-4, with a weak D call TRBD2 (7 bases). The CDR3 spans 14 residues. Deletions cut 3 bases from V and 8 bases from J, with 14 bases between. Per germline, CDR1 SEHNR and CDR2 FQNEAQ (reference sequence). In nucleotides, the CDR3 is TGTGCCAGCAGCTTTGGGGGGGGCTTCGACATTCAGTACTTC. Its protein is CASSFGGGFDIQYF.

This clonotype was seen ten or more times. The chain uses TRBV5-1 and TRBJ1-3; TRBD1 matches at 10 bases. Trimming cost V 2 bases and J 4 bases; bases outside gene matches: 6. The CDR3 has 16 residues. Germline-derived CDR1 and CDR2 are SGHRS and YFSETQ. The CDR3 bases are TGCGCCAGCAGCTTAACCGGGACAGGGGTCGGAAACACCATATATTTT. Encoded protein: CASSLTGTGVGNTIYF.

The V and J genes are TRBV2 and TRBJ2-5; D not resolved. Germline V gene lookup returns CDR1 SNHLY and CDR2 FYNNEI. CDR3 length: 14 residues. Trimming cost V 1 base and J 4 bases, with 10 bases left between them. The CDR3 DNA is TGTGCCAGCAGTGAAGATGGGTTTGGAGAGACCCAGTACTTC. This sequence encodes CASSEDGFGETQYF.

V and J are TRBV9 and TRBJ2-2, with TRBD1 identical over 7 bases. Looked up from germline, CDR1 is SGDLS and CDR2 is YYNGEE. V was pared by 4 bases and J by 3 bases, with 15 bases of the junction left unmatched. This CDR3 is 18 amino acids long. The CDR3 spells CASSPRQGSKEDTGELFF. CDR3 sequence (DNA): TGTGCCAGCAGCCCACGACAGGGTAGCAAGGAGGACACCGGGGAGCTGTTTTTT.

This clonotype was seen more than once but under ten times. V is TRBV10-3 and J is TRBJ2-1, with 10 bases that match TRBD2. Germline CDR1 is ENHRY and CDR2 is SYGVKD. Germline trimming cut 10 bases from V and 0 bases from J; bases unmatched to any gene: 12. The CDR3 covers 17 residues. This CDR3 reads CATGGSGRALSYNEQFF. The CDR3 region has the DNA TGTGCCACCGGAGGCAGCGGGAGGGCCCTCTCCTACAATGAGCAGTTCTTC.

This clonotype showed up just a few times. The CDR3 here is CASSLVGWSGRFPDTQYF. The CDR3 DNA sequence: TGTGCCAGCAGCTTAGTAGGGTGGAGCGGGAGATTCCCAGATACGCAGTATTTT. This chain joins TRBV11-2 and TRBJ2-3; TRBD2 agrees at 8 bases. This CDR3 region has 18 residues. V lost 1 base and J lost 4; bases outside the gene matches: 13. Looked up from germline, CDR1 is SGHAT and CDR2 is FQNNGV.

As regards this clonotype: One junction end does not reproduce the germline sequence, and a read error may be involved. This rearrangement joins TRBV7-9 to TRBJ2-1, with 12 bases aligning to TRBD2. Per the germline V gene, CDR1 is SEHNR and CDR2 is FQNEAQ (reference sequence). This CDR3 comprises 16 residues. As DNA, the CDR3 is TGTACCAGCAGCCTACGGACTAGCGGGGTGTACAATGAGCAGTTCTTC. As protein: CTSSLRTSGVYNEQFF.

The V gene is TRBV20-1, the J gene TRBJ2-5; 8 positions agree with TRBD2. Trimming at V came to 2 bases and at J to 1 base, leaving 12 bases not matched to a gene. Germline V gene sequence: CDR1 DFQATT, CDR2 SNEGSKA (reference sequence). CDR3 length: 17 residues. The CDR3 is CSARSGLGLAGQETQYF. The CDR3 coding sequence is TGCAGTGCTAGATCGGGCCTGGGGCTAGCGGGCCAAGAGACCCAGTACTTC.

This chain uses TRBV7-2 with TRBJ1-2; TRBD1 might be the D (5 bases). CDR1 is SGHTA and CDR2 is FQGNSA in the germline V gene. The germline V and J ends were trimmed by 3 bases and 4 bases, with 12 bases remaining between them. The CDR3 length is 14 residues. CDR3: CASSFLDSLYGYTF. CDR3 nucleotides: TGTGCCAGCAGCTTTTTAGACAGCCTCTATGGCTACACCTTC.

This chain uses TRBV6-2 or TRBV6-3 with TRBJ1-1, with unresolved D. The germline V and J ends were trimmed by 0 bases and 0 bases, with 8 bases remaining between them. From germline, CDR1 is MNHEY and CDR2 SVGEGT. This CDR3 comprises 15 residues. The CDR3 DNA is TGTGCCAGCAGTTACTCGGCGATATTGAACACTGAAGCTTTCTTT. This encodes CASSYSAILNTEAFF.

This clonotype was picked up a small number of times. V is TRBV20-1 and J is TRBJ1-2, with D unresolved. The germline V gene has CDR1 DFQATT and CDR2 SNEGSKA (reference sequence). The V end was cut by 3 bases, the J end by 0 bases, with 8 bases between. This CDR3 spans 13 amino acids. CDR3 nucleotide sequence: TGCAGTGCTAGGATCCCTACTAACTATGGCTACACCTTC. It specifies CSARIPTNYGYTF.

This clonotype came up a few times. The J gene is TRBJ2-1, the V gene TRBV10-3; D remains unclear. The V gene lost 6 bases and the J gene lost 7 bases, with 16 bases spanning the gap. Per germline, CDR1 ENHRY and CDR2 SYGVKD. This CDR3 has 14 residues. The chain's CDR3 is CAIRPPGQLNEQFF. CDR3 DNA: TGTGCCATCAGGCCCCCGGGTCAGCTGAATGAGCAGTTCTTC.

The chain recombines TRBV18 with TRBJ2-3, with 7 bases lining up with TRBD2. The CDR3 is made up of 16 amino acids. With 3 bases clipped from V and 1 base from J, the junction kept 7 bases outside the gene matches. CDR1 KGHSH and CDR2 LQKENI come from the germline V gene. CDR3 DNA sequence: TGTGCCAGCTCACCGAGCGGGGCCTGGGGCACAGATACGCAGTATTTT. It yields the protein CASSPSGAWGTDTQYF.

In the case of this clonotype: The germline gene is not matched at one end of the junction; a read error may be the cause. The CDR3 protein is CCARDFPSLYNSPLHF. The CDR3 bases are TGCTGTGCTAGGGACTTCCCTTCGCTATATAATTCACCCCTCCACTTT. V gene TRBV20-1 combines with J gene TRBJ1-6; D is possibly TRBD1 (5 bases). The CDR3 covers 16 residues. Germline V lookup: CDR1 DFQATT, CDR2 SNEGSKA (reference sequence).

The chain is built from TRBV5-1 and TRBJ2-5, with D possibly TRBD2 on 6 matching bases. Trimming removed 4 bases at V and 1 base at J, with 14 bases between. In germline, CDR1 is SGHRS, CDR2 YFSETQ. CDR3 length: 15 amino acids. The CDR3 region is CASSVQRAGQETQYF. The CDR3 DNA is TGCGCCAGCAGCGTTCAGCGGGCCGGCCAAGAGACCCAGTACTTC.

The chain combines TRBV7-3 with TRBJ1-2; the D is unclear. The CDR3 length is 12 residues. From germline, CDR1 is SGHTA and CDR2 FQGTGA. Between the trimmed V and J ends, which lost 2 bases and 7 bases, there was a span of 8 bases. The CDR3 is CASSLDGGGYTF. The CDR3 DNA follows: TGTGCCAGCAGCTTAGATGGTGGTGGCTACACCTTC.

In this sample, this clonotype turned up a few times. V gene TRBV5-1 combines with J gene TRBJ2-7, with TRBD1 identical over 9 bases. This CDR3 region has 15 residues. Per the germline V gene, CDR1 is SGHRS and CDR2 is YFSETQ. The J segment lost 2 bases and the V segment lost 0 bases, leaving 3 bases of the junction unmatched. The CDR3 DNA reads as TGCGCCAGCAGCTTGGGACAGGGGGGAACCTACGAGCAGTACTTC. Amino acid sequence: CASSLGQGGTYEQYF.

This clonotype has a single count. This chain connects TRBV20-1 to TRBJ2-4; 7 nucleotides agree with TRBD1. V lost 6 bases, J lost 4 bases, and 3 bases stayed unmatched. The CDR3 length is 12 residues. In germline, CDR1 is DFQATT, CDR2 SNEGSKA (reference sequence). The chain's CDR3 is CSAKTGKNIQYF. The CDR3 region has the DNA TGCAGTGCCAAGACAGGGAAAAACATTCAGTACTTC.

In this sample, this clonotype turned up a few times. J is TRBJ2-1 and V is TRBV15; 8 nucleotides match TRBD1. The CDR3 spans 14 residues. The ends lost 2 bases at V and 7 bases at J; junction bases unmatched: 4. Germline CDR1 is LNHNV and CDR2 is YYDKDF (reference sequence). CDR3 in amino acids: CATSRTRGLNEQFF. CDR3 in DNA: TGTGCCACCAGCAGAACCAGGGGGCTTAATGAGCAGTTCTTC.

The chain couples TRBV6-2 or TRBV6-3 to TRBJ2-7, with D perhaps given as TRBD1 or TRBD2 (5 bases each). Germline CDR1 MNHEY, CDR2 SVGEGT. CDR3 length equals 15 residues. V was clipped by 1 base and J by 6 bases, with 16 bases between them. The CDR3 coding sequence is TGTGCCAGCAGTTACTTTTTCCGGGACCTTGTCGAGCAGTACTTC. Translating it yields CASSYFFRDLVEQYF.

This clonotype came up a few times. CDR3 DNA: TGTGCCAGCAGTCCCAACCGCAGGGGAGGGCCCTACGAGCAGTACTTC. This translates into CASSPNRRGGPYEQYF. The V gene is TRBV12-3 or TRBV12-4, the J gene TRBJ2-7; D is perhaps TRBD2 (7 bases). This CDR3 has 16 amino acids. The V end was cut by 5 bases, the J end by 2 bases, with 19 bases between.

The rearrangement links TRBV2 to TRBJ2-1; 9 bases line up with TRBD1. The CDR3 totals 14 residues. Germline CDR1 SNHLY, CDR2 FYNNEI. V shed 6 bases and J 7 bases; nucleotides not matched to a gene: 7. CDR3 DNA: TGTGCCAGCAGAGGACAGGGGAGGACTAATGAGCAGTTCTTC. This sequence encodes CASRGQGRTNEQFF. The full variable domain, its missing parts supplied by reference TRBV2 and TRBJ2-1, is EPEVTQTPSHQVTQMGQEVILRCVPISNHLYFYWYRQILGQKVEFLVSFYNNEISEKSEIFDDQFSVERPDGSNFTLKIRSTKLEDSAMYFCASRGQGRTNEQFFGPGTRLTVL.

This clonotype was seen more than once but under ten times. The chain has TRBV15 and TRBJ1-1; 8 nucleotides line up with TRBD1. Per germline, CDR1 LNHNV and CDR2 YYDKDF (reference sequence). The CDR3 spans 13 residues. Trimming at V came to 5 bases and at J to 1 base, leaving 0 bases not matched to a gene. CDR3 nucleotide sequence: TGTGCCACCAGCGGGACAGGGAACACTGAAGCTTTCTTT. Translated, it gives CATSGTGNTEAFF.

Only a few counts were recorded for this clonotype. The rearrangement links TRBV7-3 to TRBJ2-3; 7 bases match TRBD2. The CDR3 is 16 amino acids. From germline, CDR1 is SGHTA and CDR2 FQGTGA. The V gene end was trimmed by 1 base and the J gene end by 2 bases; junction bases not matched to a gene: 6. CDR3 in DNA: TGTGCCAGCAGCTTAAATCCTAGCGGAACCACAGATACGCAGTATTTT. Protein sequence: CASSLNPSGTTDTQYF.

The chain uses TRBV3-1 and TRBJ2-7; maybe TRBD2 (5 bases). The V and J ends lost 0 bases and 2 bases respectively, with 17 bases between them. The germline V gene has CDR1 LGHDT and CDR2 YNNKEL (reference sequence). The CDR3 length is 17 residues. The CDR3 bases are TGTGCCAGCAGCCAAGATCCCGGGCGGGTCATCGCCTACGAGCAGTACTTC. Amino acid sequence: CASSQDPGRVIAYEQYF.

This clonotype has at least ten counts. V usage is TRBV21-1 and J usage is TRBJ2-3. TRBV21-1 is a documented pseudogene. This CDR3 is 9 amino acids long. The CDR3: CASSKFTYF. CDR3 DNA sequence: TGTGCCAGCAGCAAATTTACGTATTTT.

The chain is built from TRBV29-1 and TRBJ2-2, with D possibly matching TRBD2 (7 bases). Germline CDR1 and CDR2: SQVTM and ANQGSEA. V was clipped by 7 bases and J by 3 bases, with 12 bases between them. The CDR3 sequence is 13 residues long. As DNA, the CDR3 is TGCAGCGGTAACGGGGGGCACACCGGGGAGCTGTTTTTT. Residues: CSGNGGHTGELFF.